This TCR beta chain was obtained from a study of brain metastases from non-small cell lung cancer. The sample holds one count of this clone. The identical CDR3 is also encoded by other nucleotide sequences in the sample. Profiling relied on immunoSEQ multiplex PCR, and the TCRdb table lists in-frame clones only, not all of them. The data contain 600 to 750 clones, roughly 90% of them singletons. This TCR derives from a donor at least 40 years old with non-small cell lung cancer. The specimen was tumor-adjacent normal tissue.

CDR3 loop: CASSRERNEQFF. In nucleotides, the CDR3 is TGTGCCAGCAGCCGCGAGCGCAATGAGCAGTTCTTC. This chain connects TRBV3-1 (or the pseudogene TRBV3-2) to TRBJ2-1; D is unclear. V dropped 4 bases and J dropped 6 bases, with 7 bases sitting between them. Germline CDR1 LGHDT, CDR2 YNNKEL (reference sequence). The CDR3 spans 12 residues.